Shown below are 19 T cell receptor beta chains from a single sample sequenced in a study of cytomegalovirus exposure and HLA in healthy donors. Sequencing used immunoSEQ multiplex PCR; TCRdb keeps in-frame clones, though not all of them. The sample shows about 76,000 clones, less than 95% of them seen only once. The material sequenced was PBMCs. The source of these receptors is a woman aged 18-29 years in good health and CMV-seropositive.

The V and J genes are TRBV6-6 and TRBJ2-5; TRBD2 might be the D (5 bases). The CDR3 consists of 15 residues. Trimming took 5 bases from V and 2 from J, leaving 15 bases between them. Germline CDR1 reads MNHNY; CDR2 reads SVGAGI (reference sequence). For the CDR3, the DNA is TGTGCCAGCAGTCATGGACGGCGGGTTCAAGAGACCCAGTACTTC. Translated: CASSHGRRVQETQYF.

The CDR3 spells CASSLVAATEAFF. The CDR3 coding sequence is TGTGCCAGCAGCTTGGTCGCGGCCACTGAAGCTTTCTTT. J is TRBJ1-1 and V is TRBV5-6; D call uncertain. The CDR3 has 13 amino acids. V lost 0 bases to trimming and J lost 4 bases, with 7 bases between them. Germline CDR1 is SGHDT and CDR2 is YYEEEE.

The chain carries TRBV14 and TRBJ1-2; 7 bases line up with TRBD1. CDR1 SGHDN and CDR2 FVKESK come from the germline V gene. This CDR3 is 15 amino acids long. J was trimmed by 4 bases and V by 1 base; bases with no gene match: 6. CDR3 DNA: TGTGCCAGCAGCCAAGTTATGACAGGGATCTATGGCTACACCTTC. It codes for CASSQVMTGIYGYTF.

The chain combines TRBV27 with TRBJ1-2, with D possibly being TRBD1 (5 bases). Germline V gene data show CDR1 as MNHEY and CDR2 as SMNVEV (reference sequence). The CDR3 length is 13 residues. Trimming took 6 bases from V and 5 from J, leaving 13 bases between them. The CDR3 sequence: CASRLNQGYGYTF. The CDR3 bases are TGTGCCAGCAGACTCAATCAGGGTTATGGCTACACCTTC.

The rearrangement uses TRBV27 and TRBJ2-1; TRBD1 matches 7 bases. The CDR3 has 14 residues. Germline assignment: CDR1 MNHEY and CDR2 SMNVEV (reference sequence). With V trimmed by 4 bases and J by 5 bases, 5 bases remained unmatched. As DNA, the CDR3 is TGTGCCAGCAGTTCAGAGGGGGCCAACAATGAGCAGTTCTTC. It encodes CASSSEGANNEQFF.

J is TRBJ1-2 and V is TRBV2; D call uncertain. Germline values: CDR1 SNHLY, CDR2 FYNNEI. V lost 8 bases to trimming and J lost 13 bases, with 11 bases between them. The CDR3 is 9 residues long. The CDR3, as DNA: TGTGCCAGCGGAAGGCTAGGCACCTTC. Residues: CASGRLGTF. Full variable domain (outside the CDR3, taken from reference TRBV2 and TRBJ1-2): EPEVTQTPSHQVTQMGQEVILRCVPISNHLYFYWYRQILGQKVEFLVSFYNNEISEKSEIFDDQFSVERPDGSNFTLKIRSTKLEDSAMYFCASGRLGTFGSGTRLTVV.

The J gene is TRBJ1-1, the V gene TRBV7-9, with a possible D match to TRBD1 (5 bases). Germline values: CDR1 SEHNR, CDR2 FQNEAQ (reference sequence). The CDR3 extends over 13 amino acids. The V end was cut by 4 bases, the J end by 1 base, with 7 bases between. In DNA, the CDR3 is TGTGCCAGCAGCTCCCAGGGGAACACTGAAGCTTTCTTT. This translates into CASSSQGNTEAFF.

The rearrangement joins TRBV6-5 to TRBJ1-5, with a tentative D call TRBD1 (6 bases). CDR1 is MNHEY and CDR2 is SVGAGI in the germline V gene. The CDR3 spans 14 residues. With 5 bases removed from V and 1 base from J, the gap between germline ends came to 9 bases. CDR3 bases: TGTGCCAGCAGTGCAGGACAGAGCAATCAGCCCCAGCATTTT. Its translation is CASSAGQSNQPQHF.

The V gene is TRBV30, the J gene TRBJ1-3; D might be TRBD1 (6 bases). CDR3 length: 13 residues. Germline V gene data show CDR1 as GTSNPN and CDR2 as SVGIG (reference sequence). V lost 7 bases and J lost 2, with 12 bases in between. The CDR3 region is CAFKQGPGNTIYF. CDR3 DNA: TGTGCCTTTAAACAGGGCCCTGGAAACACCATATATTTT.

This chain links TRBV30 with TRBJ2-7; D gene unclear. CDR3 length: 11 residues. Germline CDR1 and CDR2: GTSNPN and SVGIG (reference sequence). Between the trimmed V and J ends, which lost 2 bases and 4 bases, there was a span of 6 bases. This chain's CDR3 is CAWSISYEQYF. The CDR3 DNA is TGTGCCTGGAGTATTTCTTACGAGCAGTACTTC.

V is TRBV2 and J is TRBJ2-1, with 14 bases aligning to TRBD2. The V gene end was trimmed by 4 bases and the J gene end by 5 bases; junction bases not matched to a gene: 7. Germline V lookup: CDR1 SNHLY, CDR2 FYNNEI. The CDR3 runs 17 residues. The CDR3 sequence: CASSGLAGGSVDNEQFF. The CDR3, as DNA: TGTGCCAGCAGTGGACTAGCGGGAGGGTCGGTCGACAATGAGCAGTTCTTC.

This clone has a handful of counts. The chain is built from TRBV11-3 and TRBJ1-1; 8 bases align to TRBD1. With V trimmed by 0 bases and J by 2 bases, 5 bases remained unmatched. This CDR3 has 16 residues. Germline assignment: CDR1 SGHNT and CDR2 YENEEA. Here the CDR3 reads CASSLDPGGRNTEAFF. The CDR3 DNA reads TGTGCCAGCAGCTTAGACCCAGGGGGCCGTAACACTGAAGCTTTCTTT. Combining the CDR3 with reference TRBV11-3 and TRBJ1-1 gives the whole variable domain EAGVVQSPRYKIIEKKQPVAFWCNPISGHNTLYWYLQNLGQGPELLIRYENEEAVDDSQLPKDRFSAERLKGVDSTLKIQPAELGDSAVYLCASSLDPGGRNTEAFFGQGTRLTVV.

The CDR3: CASNGGGFYEQYF. DNA of the CDR3: TGTGCCAGCAATGGCGGGGGATTCTACGAGCAGTACTTC. This chain joins TRBV2 and TRBJ2-7; TRBD2 matches 7 bases. Unmatched junction bases numbered 6, after V lost 7 bases and J lost 3 bases. This CDR3 spans 13 amino acids. Germline V CDR1 and CDR2: SNHLY, FYNNEI.

This rearrangement joins TRBV9 to TRBJ2-1, with 13 bases fitting TRBD2. V trimming: 3 bases; J trimming: 9 bases; junction bases outside the gene matches: 9. Germline-derived CDR1 and CDR2 are SGDLS and YYNGEE. The CDR3 length is 16 residues. This CDR3 reads CASSARLAGGQVEQFF. Here the CDR3 DNA reads TGTGCCAGCAGCGCCAGACTAGCGGGGGGCCAGGTTGAGCAGTTCTTC.

The chain uses TRBV7-3 and TRBJ2-3; a weak D match, TRBD2 (6 bases). V lost 1 base and J lost 4, with 15 bases in between. The CDR3 sequence is 16 residues long. Germline assignment: CDR1 SGHTA and CDR2 FQGTGA. In DNA, the CDR3 is TGTGCCAGCAGCTTAAGATCGGCCGGGAGCGCAGATACGCAGTATTTT. It encodes CASSLRSAGSADTQYF.

V and J are TRBV19 and TRBJ1-3; D gene uncertain. Germline V CDR1 and CDR2: LNHDA, SQIVND (reference sequence). With 5 bases removed from V and 0 bases from J, the gap between germline ends came to 11 bases. The CDR3 is 15 residues long. The DNA of the CDR3 is TGTGCCAGTAGTTCTGGGCTTCGCTCTGGAAACACCATATATTTT. Amino acids: CASSSGLRSGNTIYF.

This clone was seen once. The rearrangement joins TRBV4-1 to TRBJ1-2; the D gene is possibly TRBD1 (5 bases). Trimming removed 0 bases from V and 5 bases from J, with 16 bases in between. The CDR3 totals 16 residues. Germline V CDR1 and CDR2: MGHRA, YSYEKL. As DNA, the CDR3 is TGCGCCAGCAGCCAAGAGAGTTGGCGGGGGGGATATGGCTACACCTTC. As protein: CASSQESWRGGYGYTF.

This clone has only one observation. The chain couples TRBV6-6 to TRBJ2-7, with 9 bases aligning to TRBD2. Germline lookup yields CDR1 MNHNY and CDR2 SVGAGI (reference sequence). The CDR3 has 15 amino acids. Trimming cost V 2 bases and J 0 bases; bases outside gene matches: 2. The DNA of the CDR3 is TGTGCCAGCAGTTACCCGACTAGCGGCTCCTACGAGCAGTACTTC. This sequence encodes CASSYPTSGSYEQYF.

The chain uses TRBV4-3 and TRBJ1-2, with 8 bases that match TRBD1. The CDR3 consists of 15 residues. V was clipped by 0 bases and J by 7 bases; unmatched bases: 7. The germline CDR1 and CDR2 sequences are LGHNA and YSLEER. In DNA form, the CDR3 reads TGCGCCAGCAGCCAAGAGAGGACAGGGCTCGCTGGCTACACCTTC. As protein: CASSQERTGLAGYTF.